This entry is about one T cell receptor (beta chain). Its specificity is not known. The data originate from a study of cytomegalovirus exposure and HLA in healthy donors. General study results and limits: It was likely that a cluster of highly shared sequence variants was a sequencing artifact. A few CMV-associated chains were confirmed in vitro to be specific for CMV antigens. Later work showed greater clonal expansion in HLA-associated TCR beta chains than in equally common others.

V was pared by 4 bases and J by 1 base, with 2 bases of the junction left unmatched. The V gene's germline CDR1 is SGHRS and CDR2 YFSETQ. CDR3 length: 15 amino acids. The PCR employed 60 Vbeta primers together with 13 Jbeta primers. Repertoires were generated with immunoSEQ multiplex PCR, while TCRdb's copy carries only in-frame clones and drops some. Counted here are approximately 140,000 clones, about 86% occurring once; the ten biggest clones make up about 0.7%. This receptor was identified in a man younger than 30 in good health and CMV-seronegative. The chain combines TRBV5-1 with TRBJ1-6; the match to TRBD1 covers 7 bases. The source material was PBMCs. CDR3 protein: CASSLRGSYNSPLHF. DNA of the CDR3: TGCGCCAGCAGCCTCAGGGGGTCCTATAATTCACCCCTCCACTTT.